Below are 15 T cell receptor beta chains sequenced from a single sample in a study of CD8+CD57+ T cells in acquired aplastic anemia. All patients picked for sequencing had shown, by flow cytometry, an expansion of CD8+CD57+ cells. Genomic DNA was employed as the template in profiling TCR beta VDJ and CDR3. TCRdb used MiXCR to reprocess the reads, holding one entry per CDR3 protein. The repertoire includes a few hundred thousand distinct CDR3 sequences, 56% of them detected once, and around 1.3% sits in the top ten. The sample taken for sequencing was sorted CD4+, CD8+, or CD8+CD57+ T cells (not recorded which) from PBMCs. The receptors shown here come from a human donor with aplastic anemia.

This clonotype was picked up many times. This rearrangement joins TRBV20-1 to TRBJ1-6; 10 bases map to TRBD1. The CDR3 has 18 amino acids. In germline, CDR1 is DFQATT, CDR2 SNEGSKA (reference sequence). V shed 6 bases and J 0 bases; nucleotides not matched to a gene: 11. The chain's CDR3 is CSATLGGQGSSYNSPLHF. CDR3 DNA sequence: TGCAGTGCCACCCTCGGGGGACAGGGGAGCTCCTATAATTCACCCCTCCACTTT.

This clonotype came up a few times. Lacking the conserved final phenylalanine or tryptophan, this CDR3 likely reflects a read error. This sequence joins TRBV6-5 and TRBJ2-7; D is perhaps TRBD1 (5 bases). V lost 4 bases and J 4 bases, leaving 17 bases between the germline ends. This CDR3 is 15 amino acids long. The germline CDR1 and CDR2 sequences are MNHEY and SVGAGI. CDR3 loop: CASSLLGVSAYEQYL. CDR3 nucleotide sequence: TGTGCCAGCAGTTTGTTAGGGGTGTCAGCATACGAGCAGTACCTC.

This sequence joins TRBV7-9 and TRBJ1-2, with D possibly matching TRBD1 (5 bases). From germline, CDR1 is SEHNR and CDR2 FQNEAQ (reference sequence). CDR3 length equals 17 residues. V was cut by 5 bases and J by 4 bases, with 23 bases left in between. The CDR3 DNA follows: TGTGCCAGCAGCCCCAAGGGACTCCCATTTTTCCTCTATGGCTACACCTTC. It translates to CASSPKGLPFFLYGYTF.

The chain joins TRBV24-1 to TRBJ2-2; 10 nucleotides agree with TRBD2. Germline CDR1 reads KGHDR; CDR2 reads SFDVKD. The junction had 6 bases not matched to a gene; V was cut back by 6 bases and J by 3 bases. The CDR3 is 16 residues long. This CDR3 is CATSLAGGRDTGELFF. DNA of the CDR3: TGTGCCACCAGTTTAGCGGGGGGACGCGACACCGGGGAGCTGTTTTTT.

The gene calls are TRBV7-8 and TRBJ2-7; 8 bases align to TRBD2. J was trimmed by 3 bases and V by 5 bases; bases with no gene match: 6. CDR3 size: 14 residues. Germline CDR1 and CDR2: SGHVS and FQNEAQ. The CDR3 sequence: CASSVSGTSYEQYF. CDR3 coding DNA: TGTGCCAGCAGCGTGTCCGGGACTAGCTACGAGCAGTACTTC.

This rearrangement joins TRBV12-3 or TRBV12-4 to TRBJ1-1, with 10 bases fitting TRBD1. V lost 4 bases to trimming and J lost 7 bases; unmatched junction nucleotides: 6. The CDR3 is 14 amino acids. The chain's CDR3 is CASSSQTGGLEAFF. CDR3 bases: TGTGCCAGCAGTTCTCAGACAGGGGGCCTTGAAGCTTTCTTT.

The J gene is TRBJ2-7, the V gene TRBV9; 16 bases are a match to TRBD2. The J segment lost 7 bases and the V segment lost 4 bases, leaving 11 bases of the junction unmatched. This CDR3 comprises 17 residues. Looked up from germline, CDR1 is SGDLS and CDR2 is YYNGEE. CDR3 sequence reads: CASSPGTSGRVGNEQYF. The CDR3 coding sequence is TGTGCCAGCAGCCCAGGGACTAGCGGGAGGGTAGGCAATGAGCAGTACTTC.

The gene calls are TRBV11-2 and TRBJ2-5, with a possible D match to TRBD2 (6 bases). The germline V and J ends were trimmed by 5 bases and 3 bases, with 16 bases remaining between them. CDR3 length equals 15 residues. Germline CDR1 SGHAT, CDR2 FQNNGV. In DNA, the CDR3 is TGTGCCAGCAGCGGAGCCGGGACTGCTAAAGAGACCCAGTACTTC. Translated, it gives CASSGAGTAKETQYF. Together with reference TRBV11-2 and TRBJ2-5, the CDR3 gives the full variable domain: EAGVAQSPRYKIIEKRQSVAFWCNPISGHATLYWYQQILGQGPKLLIQFQNNGVVDDSQLPKDRFSAERLKGVDSTLKIQPAKLEDSAVYLCASSGAGTAKETQYFGPGTRLLVL.

This rearrangement joins TRBV7-8 to TRBJ1-2, with D possibly being TRBD1 (6 bases). Germline V gene lookup returns CDR1 SGHVS and CDR2 FQNEAQ. CDR3 length: 14 residues. The ends were cut back, 3 bases at V and 5 bases at J, with 13 bases in the middle. The CDR3 region has the DNA TGTGCCAGCAGCTTTGGACAGTCCCTTTATGGCTACACCTTC. Translated, it gives CASSFGQSLYGYTF.

V is TRBV19 and J is TRBJ1-3; unclear D gene. V lost 10 bases and J 0 bases, leaving 13 bases between the germline ends. The germline gives CDR1 LNHDA, CDR2 SQIVND (reference sequence). The CDR3 sequence is 14 residues long. The chain's CDR3 is CATTQYFSGNTIYF. The DNA for the CDR3 is TGTGCCACCACACAGTACTTCTCTGGAAACACCATATATTTT.

This chain joins TRBV2 and TRBJ1-4, with a tentative D call TRBD1 (5 bases). The germline V gene has CDR1 SNHLY and CDR2 FYNNEI. The V end was cut by 5 bases, the J end by 8 bases, with 18 bases between. The CDR3 runs 15 residues. The CDR3 is CASSLDTAGWEKLFF. CDR3 nucleotides: TGTGCCAGCAGTTTGGACACCGCTGGCTGGGAAAAACTGTTTTTT.

This clonotype was seen a few times. This chain links TRBV20-1 with TRBJ2-7, with 9 bases aligning to TRBD1. CDR1 and CDR2 from the germline V gene are DFQATT and SNEGSKA (reference sequence). CDR3 size: 14 residues. Trimming removed 6 bases from V and 2 bases from J; junction bases left unmatched: 8. The CDR3 coding sequence is TGCAGTGCCAGACTGGGGGACAGGGCCTACGAGCAGTACTTC. Its translation: CSARLGDRAYEQYF.

The V call is TRBV19, the J call TRBJ1-5; TRBD1 might be the D (5 bases). CDR3 length: 13 residues. The ends were cut back, 3 bases at V and 5 bases at J, with 8 bases in the middle. Looked up from germline, CDR1 is LNHDA and CDR2 is SQIVND (reference sequence). The CDR3 spells CASSMRGDQPQHF. DNA of the CDR3: TGTGCCAGTAGTATGAGGGGTGATCAGCCCCAGCATTTT.

J is TRBJ1-1 and V is TRBV6-1; D ambiguous. In germline, CDR1 is MNHNS, CDR2 SASEGT. The CDR3 extends over 12 amino acids. Deletions cut 5 bases from V and 5 bases from J, with 9 bases between. This CDR3 is CASSTRGTEAFF. CDR3 DNA: TGTGCCAGCAGTACCCGAGGGACTGAAGCTTTCTTT.

In this sample, this clonotype turned up many times. The chain couples TRBV7-6 to TRBJ2-2; the match to TRBD1 covers 7 bases. This CDR3 comprises 15 residues. After removal of 2 bases from V and 1 base from J, the junction contained 1 base not matched to a gene. The germline V gene has CDR1 SGHVS and CDR2 FNYEAQ. The CDR3 sequence: CASSLRTGNTGELFF. DNA for the CDR3: TGTGCCAGCAGCTTAAGGACAGGGAACACCGGGGAGCTGTTTTTT. The whole variable domain, remainder taken from reference TRBV7-6 and TRBJ2-2, is GAGVSQSPRYKVTKRGQDVALRCDPISGHVSLYWYRQALGQGPEFLTYFNYEAQQDKSGLPNDRFSAERPEGSISTLTIQRTEQRDSAMYRCASSLRTGNTGELFFGEGSRLTVL.